A selection of T cell receptor beta chains follows, all from one sample in a study of CD8+ T cells in alopecia areata. TCRdb's table, derived via immunoSEQ multiplex PCR, lists solely in-frame clones and lacks some. Of 150,000 or so clones listed, 55% to 75% were seen once; the top ten hold 0.9% to 1%. The material sequenced was CD4+ T cells sorted from blood, taken at week 4, from a patient treated with tofacitinib. These receptors were obtained from a human donor with alopecia areata. The CDR3 runs from the conserved cysteine through the conserved F or W. Fields, in order: V gene, CDR3 length, J gene, CDR3 protein.

v_gene: TRBV5-1; len: 15; j_gene: TRBJ2-3; CDR3aa: CASSLVGNGGDTQYF
v_gene: TRBV30; len: 13; j_gene: TRBJ1-2; CDR3aa: CARQAGRNYGYTF
v_gene: TRBV7-9; len: 14; j_gene: TRBJ1-1; CDR3aa: CASTREAGNTEAFF
v_gene: TRBV4-1; len: 15; j_gene: TRBJ1-1; CDR3aa: CASSRAGQGNTEAFF
v_gene: TRBV2; len: 13; j_gene: TRBJ2-7; CDR3aa: CASSYGQIYEQYF
v_gene: TRBV5-8; len: 15; j_gene: TRBJ1-3; CDR3aa: CASSWDRGSGNTIYF
v_gene: TRBV5-4; len: 15; j_gene: TRBJ1-1; CDR3aa: CASSPISGVNTEAFF
v_gene: TRBV4-2; len: 13; j_gene: TRBJ2-2; CDR3aa: CASSQDNYGELFF
v_gene: TRBV15; len: 12; j_gene: TRBJ1-5; CDR3aa: CATSRYDQPQHF
v_gene: TRBV29-1; len: 13; j_gene: TRBJ1-4; CDR3aa: CSVGRAANEKLFF
v_gene: TRBV30; len: 15; j_gene: TRBJ2-3; CDR3aa: CAWIGLAGGTDTQYF
v_gene: TRBV27; len: 16; j_gene: TRBJ1-3; CDR3aa: CASSPYHQSSGNTIYF
v_gene: TRBV6-9; len: 10; j_gene: TRBJ2-1; CDR3aa: CASEGRTKFF
v_gene: TRBV7-8; len: 16; j_gene: TRBJ2-5; CDR3aa: CASSLALNRAWETQYF
v_gene: TRBV5-1; len: 12; j_gene: TRBJ2-3; CDR3aa: CASTRPGNTQYF
v_gene: TRBV30; len: 13; j_gene: TRBJ1-2; CDR3aa: CAWRERQGNGYTF
v_gene: TRBV9; len: 17; j_gene: TRBJ2-3; CDR3aa: CASSVLGGLTSTDTQYF
v_gene: TRBV5-1; len: 16; j_gene: TRBJ2-5; CDR3aa: CASSGQLAGGPETQYF
v_gene: TRBV30; len: 13; j_gene: TRBJ1-2; CDR3aa: CAWSEQGDYGYTF
v_gene: TRBV7-3; len: 13; j_gene: TRBJ1-1; CDR3aa: CASSLGGETEAFF
v_gene: TRBV7-9; len: 16; j_gene: TRBJ2-2; CDR3aa: CASSQRATENTGELFF
v_gene: TRBV30; len: 15; j_gene: TRBJ2-5; CDR3aa: CASYPFDRNQETQYF
v_gene: TRBV27; len: 16; j_gene: TRBJ1-2; CDR3aa: CASRNPGQGATYGYTF
v_gene: TRBV2; len: 13; j_gene: TRBJ1-5; CDR3aa: CASSGDSNQPQHF
v_gene: TRBV6-6; len: 13; j_gene: TRBJ2-5; CDR3aa: CAHGGLAGKDQYF